This paragraph covers one T cell receptor beta chain sequence. These data are taken from a study of blood T cell repertoires in COVID-19. Study-wide background: Acute and convalescent COVID-19 specimens originated in the United States, Italy and Spain. From T cells, B-cell-depleted T cells, or PBMCs came the material, which was cDNA or gDNA.

The germline CDR1 and CDR2 sequences are LNHDA and SQIVND (reference sequence). The ends were cut back, 5 bases at V and 0 bases at J, with 8 bases in the middle. The CDR3 has 14 amino acids. In the source study's methods: Amplified reference gene primers provided the basis for estimating nucleated cell counts. Here immunoSEQ multiplex PCR was the method, and the copy in TCRdb shows in-frame clones only, minus some. The V and J calls and clone size are taken from that table; D and trimming were inferred from the DNA. The sample lists about 250,000 clones; nearly 90% were seen once. The gene calls are TRBV19 and TRBJ1-3; D is uncertain. The TCR originated in a man aged 18 to 29 with active or convalescent COVID-19. Specimen: peripheral blood. The CDR3 spells CASSQRSSGNTIYF. DNA for the CDR3: TGTGCCAGTAGTCAGAGGAGCTCTGGAAACACCATATATTTT.